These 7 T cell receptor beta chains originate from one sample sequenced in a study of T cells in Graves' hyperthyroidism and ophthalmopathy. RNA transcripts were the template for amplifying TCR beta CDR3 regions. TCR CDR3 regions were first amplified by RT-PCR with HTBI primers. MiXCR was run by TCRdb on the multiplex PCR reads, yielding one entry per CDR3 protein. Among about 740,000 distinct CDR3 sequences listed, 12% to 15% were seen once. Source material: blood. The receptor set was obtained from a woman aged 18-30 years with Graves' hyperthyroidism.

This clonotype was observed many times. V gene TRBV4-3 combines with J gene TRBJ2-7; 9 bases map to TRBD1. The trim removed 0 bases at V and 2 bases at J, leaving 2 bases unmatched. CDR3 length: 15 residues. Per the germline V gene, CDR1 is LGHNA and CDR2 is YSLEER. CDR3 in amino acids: CASSQEGDRAYEQYF. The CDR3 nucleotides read TGCGCCAGCAGCCAAGAGGGGGACAGGGCCTACGAGCAGTACTTC.

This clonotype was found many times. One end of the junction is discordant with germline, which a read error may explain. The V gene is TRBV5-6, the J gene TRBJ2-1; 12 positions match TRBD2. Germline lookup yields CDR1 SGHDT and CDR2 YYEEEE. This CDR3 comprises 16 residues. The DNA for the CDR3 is TGTGCCGGCAGCCAAACTACGGGACTAGCGGGTAATGAGCAGTTCTTC. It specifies CAGSQTTGLAGNEQFF.

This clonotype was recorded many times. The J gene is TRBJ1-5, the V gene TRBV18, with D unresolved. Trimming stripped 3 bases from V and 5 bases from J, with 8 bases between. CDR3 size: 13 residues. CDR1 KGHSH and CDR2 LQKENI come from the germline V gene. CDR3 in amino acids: CASSPYRDQPQHF. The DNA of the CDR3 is TGTGCCAGCTCACCCTACAGAGATCAGCCCCAGCATTTT.

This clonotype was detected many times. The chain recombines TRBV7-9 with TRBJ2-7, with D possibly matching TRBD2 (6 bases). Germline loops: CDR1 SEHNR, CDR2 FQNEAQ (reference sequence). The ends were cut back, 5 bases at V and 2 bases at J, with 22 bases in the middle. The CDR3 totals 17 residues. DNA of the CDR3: TGTGCCAGCAGCCCTAGGGTTCGGGGGAGTAGGACCTACGAGCAGTACTTC. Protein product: CASSPRVRGSRTYEQYF.

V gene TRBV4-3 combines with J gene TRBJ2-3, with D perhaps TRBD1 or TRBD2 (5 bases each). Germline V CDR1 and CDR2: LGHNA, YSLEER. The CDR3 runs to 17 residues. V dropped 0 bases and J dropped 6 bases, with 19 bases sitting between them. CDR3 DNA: TGCGCCAGCAGCCAAGATCGGGGCCGGGCCAGGTGGGATACGCAGTATTTT. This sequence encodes CASSQDRGRARWDTQYF.

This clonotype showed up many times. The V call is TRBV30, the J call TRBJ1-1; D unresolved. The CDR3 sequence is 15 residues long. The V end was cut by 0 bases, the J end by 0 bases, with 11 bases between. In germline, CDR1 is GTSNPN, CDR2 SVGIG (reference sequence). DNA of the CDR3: TGTGCCTGGAGTGTACTAGGGAGCCTGAACACTGAAGCTTTCTTT. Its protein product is CAWSVLGSLNTEAFF.

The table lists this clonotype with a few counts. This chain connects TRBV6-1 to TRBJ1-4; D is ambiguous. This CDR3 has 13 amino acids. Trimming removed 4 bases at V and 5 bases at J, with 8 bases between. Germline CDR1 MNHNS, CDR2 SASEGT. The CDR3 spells CASSVRENEKLFF. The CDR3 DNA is TGTGCCAGCAGTGTGAGAGAGAATGAAAAACTGTTTTTT.